This T cell receptor beta chain was profiled in a study of OX40 agonist ivuxolimab in advanced cancers. Across the study: Patients were treated with ivuxolimab, an agonistic anti-OX40 (CD134) antibody. The study enrolled dose-escalation patients with hepatocellular carcinoma, melanoma, renal cell or head and neck cancer. Three patients responded partially, comprising one with hepatocellular carcinoma and two with cutaneous melanoma.

The repertoire was sequenced with immunoSEQ multiplex PCR; TCRdb's copy has only in-frame clones and lacks some. The sample consists of about 38,000 clones, about nine tenths of them appearing once. Whole-study findings and limits: Those patients achieving a partial response at 0.1-3.0 mg/kg showed among the lowest clonal expansion.

About this clone: Its target is not known.

Trimming pared 7 bases from V and 0 bases from J, leaving 13 bases between. Germline lookup yields CDR1 SGHTA and CDR2 FQGNSA. CDR3 size: 15 residues. This TCR was recovered from an adult with an advanced solid tumor such as melanoma, head and neck, liver or kidney cancer. The chain uses TRBV7-2 and TRBJ1-3, with D hard to call. The material sequenced was CD4+ or CD8+ T cells sorted from blood, taken in a trial of the OX40 agonist ivuxolimab. For the CDR3, the DNA is TGTGCCAGCAACTTTGGCGGGCTCTCTGGAAACACCATATATTTT. Translation: CASNFGGLSGNTIYF.